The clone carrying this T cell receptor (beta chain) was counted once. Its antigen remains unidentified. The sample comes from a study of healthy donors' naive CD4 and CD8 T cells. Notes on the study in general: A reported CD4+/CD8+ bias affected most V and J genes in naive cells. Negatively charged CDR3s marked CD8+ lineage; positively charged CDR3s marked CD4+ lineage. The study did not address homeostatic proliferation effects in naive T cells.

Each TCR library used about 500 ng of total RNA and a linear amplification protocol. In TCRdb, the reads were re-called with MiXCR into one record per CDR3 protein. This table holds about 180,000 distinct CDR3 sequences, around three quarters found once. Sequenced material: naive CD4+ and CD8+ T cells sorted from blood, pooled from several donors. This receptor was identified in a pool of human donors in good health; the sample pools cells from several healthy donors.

The CDR3 nucleotides read TGCAGCGTGGCTATAGGACAGGGGATACACACTGAAGCTTTCTTT. It encodes CSVAIGQGIHTEAFF. The chain recombines TRBV29-1 with TRBJ1-1; 9 bases line up with TRBD1. Germline values: CDR1 SQVTM, CDR2 ANQGSEA. Losses at the gene ends were 6 bases for V and 3 bases for J; bases not matched to a gene: 11. The CDR3 has 15 residues.